These T cell receptor beta chains were read from a single sample in a study of Ad26.COV2.S vaccination and SARS-CoV-2 variants. The repertoire was sequenced with immunoSEQ multiplex PCR; TCRdb's copy has only in-frame clones and lacks some. Of 440,000 or so clones listed, about 90% are singletons. The sample consisted of peripheral blood, taken in a trial of Ad26.COV2.S vaccine versus placebo. These receptors were taken from a person between 18 and 65 years old who received the Ad26.COV2.S COVID-19 vaccine or a placebo. The CDR3 runs from the conserved cysteine through the conserved F or W. Fields, in order: J gene, V gene, clone size, D gene, CDR3 DNA, CDR3 protein. A D gene is named only where the DNA matches it firmly. Clone size is shown for a subset of rows, as once, few, many or a class of expanded clone.

j_gene: TRBJ1-2; v_gene: TRBV29-1; abundance: -; d_gene: TRBD1; CDR3nt: TGCAGCGCCAAGACAGGGGGCTACCCTCAAGCTAACTATGGCTACACCTTC; CDR3aa: CSAKTGGYPQANYGYTF
j_gene: TRBJ2-1; v_gene: TRBV6-6; abundance: -; d_gene: -; CDR3nt: TGTGCCAGCAGTGGCCGGGAATGGACTCAGTTCTTC; CDR3aa: CASSGREWTQFF
j_gene: TRBJ1-4; v_gene: TRBV4-3; abundance: -; d_gene: -; CDR3nt: TGCGCCAGCAGCCAAGATCGCTTGGGCGGGACTAATGAAAAACTGTTTTTT; CDR3aa: CASSQDRLGGTNEKLFF
j_gene: TRBJ1-5; v_gene: TRBV6-5; abundance: -; d_gene: -; CDR3nt: TGTGCCAGCGATTGGGGAAGACCGAATCAGCCCCAGCATTTT; CDR3aa: CASDWGRPNQPQHF
j_gene: TRBJ2-4; v_gene: TRBV7-9; abundance: -; d_gene: -; CDR3nt: TGTGCCAGCAGCTTAGTTGGGGGAGTCAAAAACATTCAGTACTTC; CDR3aa: CASSLVGGVKNIQYF
j_gene: TRBJ2-5; v_gene: TRBV7-9; abundance: -; d_gene: -; CDR3nt: TGTGCCAGCACCTTGTTGGGCGAAGGAGAGACCCAGTACTTC; CDR3aa: CASTLLGEGETQYF
j_gene: TRBJ2-4; v_gene: TRBV2; abundance: -; d_gene: -; CDR3nt: TGTGCCAGCAGTGAAGCGATCGGCCGATTGGTCATTCAGTACTTC; CDR3aa: CASSEAIGRLVIQYF
j_gene: TRBJ2-4; v_gene: TRBV4-3; abundance: -; d_gene: -; CDR3nt: TGCGCCAGCAGCCAATCGGGGATGGGAGATAGTGCGTCGAGAAACATTCAGTACTTC; CDR3aa: CASSQSGMGDSASRNIQYF
j_gene: TRBJ2-2; v_gene: TRBV5-5; abundance: -; d_gene: -; CDR3nt: TGTGCCAGCAGCTTGACGCAGGGAACCGGGGAGCTGTTTTTT; CDR3aa: CASSLTQGTGELFF
j_gene: TRBJ2-1; v_gene: TRBV6-4; abundance: -; d_gene: -; CDR3nt: TGTGCCAGCAGTCGAACAGGGACGATCACCTACAATGAGCAGTTCTTC; CDR3aa: CASSRTGTITYNEQFF
j_gene: TRBJ1-2; v_gene: TRBV10-2; abundance: -; d_gene: TRBD1; CDR3nt: TGCGCCAGCAGCGATTCGGACAGGGAGAATGGCTACACCTTC; CDR3aa: CASSDSDRENGYTF
j_gene: TRBJ2-3; v_gene: TRBV4-1; abundance: -; d_gene: TRBD2; CDR3nt: TGCGCCAGCAGCTCCCGACTTAGACTAGCGGGGCTCACAGATACGCAGTATTTT; CDR3aa: CASSSRLRLAGLTDTQYF
j_gene: TRBJ2-7; v_gene: TRBV9; abundance: -; d_gene: TRBD1; CDR3nt: TGTGCCAGCAGCCCGAGAACCGGGACAGGGAGCCCCGAGCAGTACTTC; CDR3aa: CASSPRTGTGSPEQYF
j_gene: TRBJ1-2; v_gene: TRBV7-9; abundance: -; d_gene: -; CDR3nt: TGTGCCAGCAGCCCGCCCACAGTTCTCTATGGCTACACCTTC; CDR3aa: CASSPPTVLYGYTF
j_gene: TRBJ1-1; v_gene: TRBV5-4; abundance: -; d_gene: TRBD1; CDR3nt: TGTGCCAGCAGCTGGGGACAGGGAACCACTGAAGCTTTCTTT; CDR3aa: CASSWGQGTTEAFF
j_gene: TRBJ2-7; v_gene: TRBV10-2; abundance: -; d_gene: -; CDR3nt: TGCGCCAGCAGTAAACCGGGTGGCGGATGGGAGCAGTACTTC; CDR3aa: CASSKPGGGWEQYF
j_gene: TRBJ2-3; v_gene: TRBV5-1; abundance: -; d_gene: -; CDR3nt: TGCGCCAGCAGCGGCGGGATCCAGCTCACAGATACGCAGTATTTT; CDR3aa: CASSGGIQLTDTQYF
j_gene: TRBJ1-5; v_gene: TRBV16; abundance: -; d_gene: -; CDR3nt: TGTGCCAGCAGCCAATACAGCAATCAGCCCCAGCATTTT; CDR3aa: CASSQYSNQPQHF
j_gene: TRBJ1-4; v_gene: TRBV25-1; abundance: -; d_gene: -; CDR3nt: TGTGCCAGCAGTGAGGAGACGACTAATGAAAAACTGTTTTTT; CDR3aa: CASSEETTNEKLFF
j_gene: TRBJ2-1; v_gene: TRBV5-1; abundance: -; d_gene: TRBD2; CDR3nt: TGCGCCAGCAGCTTACCTAGCGGGGCGGAGGAGCAGTTCTTC; CDR3aa: CASSLPSGAEEQFF
j_gene: TRBJ1-5; v_gene: TRBV2; abundance: -; d_gene: -; CDR3nt: TGTGCCAGCAGTGCCGAACAGGGAGGCGATCAGCCCCAGCATTTT; CDR3aa: CASSAEQGGDQPQHF
j_gene: TRBJ1-6; v_gene: TRBV7-9; abundance: few; d_gene: -; CDR3nt: TGTGCCAGCAGCCCAGGAGGGTATAATTCACCCCTCCACTTT; CDR3aa: CASSPGGYNSPLHF
j_gene: TRBJ1-4; v_gene: TRBV29-1; abundance: -; d_gene: TRBD1; CDR3nt: TGCAGCGTTTACGGGACAGGGATTGAAAAACTGTTTTTT; CDR3aa: CSVYGTGIEKLFF
j_gene: TRBJ2-5; v_gene: TRBV20-1; abundance: -; d_gene: -; CDR3nt: TGCAGTGCTAGTAGCTCTAGCATGGAGACCCAGTACTTC; CDR3aa: CSASSSSMETQYF
j_gene: TRBJ2-3; v_gene: TRBV3-1/TRBV3-2; abundance: -; d_gene: -; CDR3nt: TGTGCCAGCAGCCAAGAATTTCACTTTACTAGCACAGATACGCAGTATTTT; CDR3aa: CASSQEFHFTSTDTQYF
j_gene: TRBJ1-1; v_gene: TRBV19; abundance: once; d_gene: -; CDR3nt: TGTGCCAGTAGTATCACGATTGCGTGGAACACTGAAGCTTTCTTT; CDR3aa: CASSITIAWNTEAFF
j_gene: TRBJ2-5; v_gene: TRBV9; abundance: -; d_gene: TRBD1; CDR3nt: TGTGCCAGCAGCAGATACAGTGGACAGGGATATCTCCAAGAGACCCAGTACTTC; CDR3aa: CASSRYSGQGYLQETQYF
j_gene: TRBJ1-3; v_gene: TRBV9; abundance: -; d_gene: -; CDR3nt: TGTGCCAGCAGCGTAACTTACGGAAACACCATATATTTT; CDR3aa: CASSVTYGNTIYF
j_gene: TRBJ1-6; v_gene: TRBV6-5; abundance: -; d_gene: -; CDR3nt: TGTGCCAGCGGGGGGATGGGTATATTTAATTCACCCCTCCACTTT; CDR3aa: CASGGMGIFNSPLHF
j_gene: TRBJ1-4; v_gene: TRBV18; abundance: -; d_gene: -; CDR3nt: TGTGCCAGCTCATCGGGGGCCTCGGGCGAAAAACTGTTTTTT; CDR3aa: CASSSGASGEKLFF
j_gene: TRBJ2-7; v_gene: TRBV3-1/TRBV3-2; abundance: few; d_gene: -; CDR3nt: TGTGCCAGCAGTCTCAGACACTACGAGCAGTACTTC; CDR3aa: CASSLRHYEQYF
j_gene: TRBJ1-2; v_gene: TRBV6-5; abundance: -; d_gene: -; CDR3nt: TGTGCCAGCAGTCGCAGGGAACAGGGTGGCTACACCTTC; CDR3aa: CASSRREQGGYTF
j_gene: TRBJ1-2; v_gene: TRBV6-5; abundance: -; d_gene: TRBD1; CDR3nt: TGTGCCAGCAGTTGGGGACAGGGACGCGGCTACACCTTC; CDR3aa: CASSWGQGRGYTF
j_gene: TRBJ1-2; v_gene: TRBV15; abundance: -; d_gene: TRBD1; CDR3nt: TGTGCCACCAGCAGAGATGAAGACAGGGAACATGGCTACACCTTC; CDR3aa: CATSRDEDREHGYTF
j_gene: TRBJ1-1; v_gene: TRBV9; abundance: -; d_gene: -; CDR3nt: TGTGCCAGCAGCCCAAATGGGGCAGGGCAAGCTTTCTTT; CDR3aa: CASSPNGAGQAFF
j_gene: TRBJ1-3; v_gene: TRBV11-2; abundance: -; d_gene: -; CDR3nt: TGTGCCAGCAGCACTCAAATGGGACTGCCGGGAAACACCATATATTTT; CDR3aa: CASSTQMGLPGNTIYF
j_gene: TRBJ2-5; v_gene: TRBV11-2; abundance: -; d_gene: TRBD2; CDR3nt: TGTGCCAGCAGCTTCTGGTCAGCGGGAGTAGGAGAGACCCAGTACTTC; CDR3aa: CASSFWSAGVGETQYF
j_gene: TRBJ1-5; v_gene: TRBV28; abundance: -; d_gene: -; CDR3nt: TGTGCCAGCACCCCACTCGGGGGGACCGGTATGCTTCAGCCCCAGCATTTT; CDR3aa: CASTPLGGTGMLQPQHF
j_gene: TRBJ2-7; v_gene: TRBV9; abundance: once; d_gene: -; CDR3nt: TGTGCCAGCAGCGTAGGGGGGGAGCAGTACTTC; CDR3aa: CASSVGGEQYF
j_gene: TRBJ1-2; v_gene: TRBV4-1; abundance: few; d_gene: TRBD1; CDR3nt: TGCGCCAGCAGCCAAGGGACAGGGATTCTCTATGGCTACACCTTC; CDR3aa: CASSQGTGILYGYTF
j_gene: TRBJ1-1; v_gene: TRBV9; abundance: -; d_gene: -; CDR3nt: TGTGCCAGCAGCCGGGCCTTTGGGACTGAAGCTTTCTTT; CDR3aa: CASSRAFGTEAFF
j_gene: TRBJ2-1; v_gene: TRBV21-1; abundance: -; d_gene: -; CDR3nt: TGTGCCAGCAGCGCAGGGATTACGAATGAGCAGTTCTTC; CDR3aa: CASSAGITNEQFF
j_gene: TRBJ1-2; v_gene: TRBV28; abundance: -; d_gene: TRBD1; CDR3nt: TGTGCCAGCAGTGTACCCTCGACAGGGGATTATGGCTACACCTTC; CDR3aa: CASSVPSTGDYGYTF
j_gene: TRBJ2-5; v_gene: TRBV3-1/TRBV3-2; abundance: -; d_gene: -; CDR3nt: TGTGCCAGCAGCCAATCTGCAGGTTGGCAAGAGACCCAGTACTTC; CDR3aa: CASSQSAGWQETQYF
j_gene: TRBJ1-5; v_gene: TRBV4-1; abundance: few; d_gene: -; CDR3nt: TGCGCCAGCAGCCGGGCCTCGCGTATGGGCAACAATCAGCCCCAGCATTTT; CDR3aa: CASSRASRMGNNQPQHF